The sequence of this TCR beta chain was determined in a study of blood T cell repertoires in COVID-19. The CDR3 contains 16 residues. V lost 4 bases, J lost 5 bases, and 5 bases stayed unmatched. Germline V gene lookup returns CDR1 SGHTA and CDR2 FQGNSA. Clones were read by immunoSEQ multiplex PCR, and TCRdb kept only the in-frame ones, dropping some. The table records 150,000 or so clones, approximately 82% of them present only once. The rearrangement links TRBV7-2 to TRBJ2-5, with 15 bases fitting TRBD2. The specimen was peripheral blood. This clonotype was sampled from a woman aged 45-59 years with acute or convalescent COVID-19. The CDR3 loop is CASSSGLAGGEETQYF. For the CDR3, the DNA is TGTGCCAGCAGCTCGGGACTAGCGGGAGGAGAGGAGACCCAGTACTTC.